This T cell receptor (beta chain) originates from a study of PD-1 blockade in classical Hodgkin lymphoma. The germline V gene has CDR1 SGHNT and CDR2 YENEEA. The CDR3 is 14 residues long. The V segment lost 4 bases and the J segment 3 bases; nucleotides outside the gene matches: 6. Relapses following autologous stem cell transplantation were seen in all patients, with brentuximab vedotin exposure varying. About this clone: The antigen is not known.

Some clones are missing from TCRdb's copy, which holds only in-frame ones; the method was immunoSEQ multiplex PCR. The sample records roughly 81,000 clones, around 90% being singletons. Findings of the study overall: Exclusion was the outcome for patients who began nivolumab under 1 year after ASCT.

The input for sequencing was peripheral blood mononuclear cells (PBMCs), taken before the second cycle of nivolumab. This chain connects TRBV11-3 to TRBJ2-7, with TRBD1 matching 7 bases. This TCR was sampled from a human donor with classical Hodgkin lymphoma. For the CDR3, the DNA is TGTGCCAGCAGCTCTTACGGGACAGACTACGAGCAGTACTTC. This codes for CASSSYGTDYEQYF.